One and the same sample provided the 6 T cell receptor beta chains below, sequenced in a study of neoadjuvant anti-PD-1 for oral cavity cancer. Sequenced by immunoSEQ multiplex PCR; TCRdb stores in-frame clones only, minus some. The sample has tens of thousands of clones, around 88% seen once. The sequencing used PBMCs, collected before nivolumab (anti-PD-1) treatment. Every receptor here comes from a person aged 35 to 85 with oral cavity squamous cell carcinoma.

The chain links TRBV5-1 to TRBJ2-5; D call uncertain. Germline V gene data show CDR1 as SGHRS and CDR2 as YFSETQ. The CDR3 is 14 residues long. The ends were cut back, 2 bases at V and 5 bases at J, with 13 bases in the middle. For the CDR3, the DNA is TGCGCCAGCAGCTTTGGGGAAGCTGGGGAGACCCAGTACTTC. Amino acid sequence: CASSFGEAGETQYF.

The CDR3 DNA is TGTGCCAGCAGGACAGGGGGAGTGGCTGAAGCTTTCTTT. This encodes CASRTGGVAEAFF. The chain uses TRBV11-2 and TRBJ1-1, with 9 bases identical to TRBD1. Looked up from germline, CDR1 is SGHAT and CDR2 is FQNNGV. J was trimmed by 6 bases and V by 6 bases; bases with no gene match: 5. This CDR3 has 13 residues.

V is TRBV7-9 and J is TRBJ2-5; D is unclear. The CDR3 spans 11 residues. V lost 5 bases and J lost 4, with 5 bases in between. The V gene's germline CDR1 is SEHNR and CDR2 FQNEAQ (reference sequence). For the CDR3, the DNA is TGTGCCAGCAGCCCCCTAGAGACCCAGTACTTC. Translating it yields CASSPLETQYF.

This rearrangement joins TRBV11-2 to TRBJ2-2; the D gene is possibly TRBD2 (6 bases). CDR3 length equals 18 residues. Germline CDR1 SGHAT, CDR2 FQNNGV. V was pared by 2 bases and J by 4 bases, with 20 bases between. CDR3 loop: CASSLSYGGGESTGELFF. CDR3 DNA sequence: TGTGCCAGCAGCTTAAGTTACGGTGGAGGGGAGAGCACCGGGGAGCTGTTTTTT.

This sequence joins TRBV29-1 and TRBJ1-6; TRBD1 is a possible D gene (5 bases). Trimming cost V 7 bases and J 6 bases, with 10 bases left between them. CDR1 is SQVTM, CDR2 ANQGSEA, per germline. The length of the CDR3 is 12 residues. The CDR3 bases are TGCAGCGCCCGGGACGGTAATTCACCCCTCCACTTT. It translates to CSARDGNSPLHF.

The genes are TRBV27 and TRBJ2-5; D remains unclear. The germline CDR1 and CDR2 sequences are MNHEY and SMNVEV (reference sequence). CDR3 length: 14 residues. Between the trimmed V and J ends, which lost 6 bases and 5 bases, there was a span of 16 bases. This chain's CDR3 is CASSPRALGETQYF. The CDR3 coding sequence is TGTGCCAGCAGCCCCCGCGCCTTAGGGGAGACCCAGTACTTC.